This is a list of T cell receptor beta chains from one sample in a study of shared T cell receptors in the human thymus. The method was immunoSEQ multiplex PCR; TCRdb's version includes in-frame clones alone and lacks a portion of them. Here the sample spans fewer than 700,000 clones, around nine tenths being singletons. The data also belong to a second study, concerning human thymus T cells.

The source material was thymocytes. Source of these receptors: a boy in the first two years of life with a congenital heart defect. CDR3s include the opening cysteine and the closing phenylalanine or tryptophan. The order of the fields is J gene, D gene, V gene, CDR3 protein, CDR3 DNA. A D gene is named only where the DNA matches it firmly.

J gene: TRBJ1-1
D gene: TRBD1
V gene: TRBV11-2
CDR3 protein: CASSLDQRGQNPNTEAFF
CDR3 DNA: TGTGCCAGCAGCTTAGACCAAAGGGGGCAGAATCCAAACACTGAAGCTTTCTTT

J gene: TRBJ1-2
D gene: -
V gene: TRBV28
CDR3 protein: CASIKRDRPGPNYGYTF
CDR3 DNA: TGTGCCAGCATCAAGCGGGACCGACCTGGCCCTAACTATGGCTACACCTTC

J gene: TRBJ2-3
D gene: TRBD1
V gene: TRBV7-2
CDR3 protein: CASSLGSGTGMDTQYF
CDR3 DNA: TGTGCCAGCAGCTTAGGGTCCGGGACAGGGATGGATACGCAGTATTTT

J gene: TRBJ2-2
D gene: TRBD1
V gene: TRBV4-1
CDR3 protein: CASSQDEVTGGRGAGELFF
CDR3 DNA: TGCGCCAGCAGCCAAGATGAGGTCACAGGGGGCAGGGGCGCCGGGGAGCTGTTTTTT

J gene: TRBJ2-3
D gene: -
V gene: TRBV15
CDR3 protein: CATSRVHQVRDTQYF
CDR3 DNA: TGTGCCACCAGCAGAGTCCACCAGGTCCGAGATACGCAGTATTTT

J gene: TRBJ2-2
D gene: TRBD2
V gene: TRBV9
CDR3 protein: CASSPTGGEVATGELFF
CDR3 DNA: TGTGCCAGCAGCCCCACGGGGGGGGAAGTTGCCACCGGGGAGCTGTTTTTT

J gene: TRBJ1-5
D gene: -
V gene: TRBV7-2
CDR3 protein: CASSWRRNQPQHF
CDR3 DNA: TGTGCCAGCAGCTGGAGACGGAATCAGCCCCAGCATTTT

J gene: TRBJ1-2
D gene: TRBD1
V gene: TRBV28
CDR3 protein: CASSCTPGQGPTGGYTF
CDR3 DNA: TGTGCCAGCAGTTGCACTCCGGGACAGGGGCCCACCGGGGGCTACACCTTC

J gene: TRBJ2-3
D gene: TRBD2
V gene: TRBV7-2
CDR3 protein: CASSSLIAGGPPATDTQYF
CDR3 DNA: TGTGCCAGCAGCTCCCTAATAGCGGGAGGGCCCCCTGCCACAGATACGCAGTATTTT

J gene: TRBJ2-7
D gene: -
V gene: TRBV4-3
CDR3 protein: CASSQTASHLNYEQYF
CDR3 DNA: TGCGCCAGCAGCCAGACGGCTAGCCATCTGAACTACGAGCAGTACTTC

J gene: TRBJ1-1
D gene: TRBD1
V gene: TRBV9
CDR3 protein: CASSVRDRPDTEAFF
CDR3 DNA: TGTGCCAGCAGCGTGCGGGACAGGCCCGACACTGAAGCTTTCTTT

J gene: TRBJ2-7
D gene: TRBD2
V gene: TRBV5-4
CDR3 protein: CASSGTSGTYEQYF
CDR3 DNA: TGTGCCAGCTCGGGGACTAGCGGAACATACGAGCAGTACTTC

J gene: TRBJ1-5
D gene: -
V gene: TRBV27
CDR3 protein: CASSPLRQTQPLNSNQPQHF
CDR3 DNA: TGTGCCAGCAGTCCCCTCCGCCAGACGCAACCACTAAATAGCAATCAGCCCCAGCATTTT

J gene: TRBJ2-7
D gene: TRBD2
V gene: TRBV23-1
CDR3 protein: CASSQPRVERETYEQYF
CDR3 DNA: TGCGCCAGCAGTCAACCCCGAGTAGAGCGGGAGACCTACGAGCAGTACTTC